Sequencing of this T cell receptor beta chain was carried out in a study of control samples from healthy donors and cancer patients. This table comes from immunoSEQ multiplex PCR, and its TCRdb copy is limited to in-frame clones, with some not included. Of 60,000 to 75,000 clones in the sample, over 75% were seen once. Germline CDR1 is SGHVS and CDR2 is FNYEAQ. The CDR3 has 15 residues. V dropped 4 bases and J dropped 7; count of bases not matched to a gene: 8. Material for sequencing was blood. This chain links TRBV7-6 with TRBJ2-3; 10 bases agree with TRBD2. This receptor was taken from a man aged 50-59 years in good health. The CDR3: CASSSSGGVSHTQYF. In DNA, the CDR3 is TGTGCCAGCAGCTCAAGCGGGGGGGTCTCCCATACGCAGTATTTT.